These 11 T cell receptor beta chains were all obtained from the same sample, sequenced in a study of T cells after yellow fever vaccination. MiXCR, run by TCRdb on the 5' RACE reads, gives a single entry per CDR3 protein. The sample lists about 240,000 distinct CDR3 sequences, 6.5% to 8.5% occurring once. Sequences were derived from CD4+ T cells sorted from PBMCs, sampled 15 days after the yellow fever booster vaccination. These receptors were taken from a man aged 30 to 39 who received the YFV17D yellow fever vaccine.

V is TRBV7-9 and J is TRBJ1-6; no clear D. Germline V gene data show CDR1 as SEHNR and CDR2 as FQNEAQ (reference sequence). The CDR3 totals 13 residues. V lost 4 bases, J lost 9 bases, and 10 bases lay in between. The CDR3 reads CASSYMQGSPLHF. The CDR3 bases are TGTGCCAGCAGCTATATGCAAGGTTCACCCCTCCACTTT.

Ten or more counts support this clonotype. The CDR3 is CASSPGATYEQYF. CDR3 bases: TGTGCCAGCAGCCCCGGGGCCACCTACGAGCAGTACTTC. This rearrangement joins TRBV7-9 to TRBJ2-7; D may correspond to TRBD1 or TRBD2 (5 bases each). Germline V gene sequence: CDR1 SEHNR, CDR2 FQNEAQ (reference sequence). V was pared by 5 bases and J by 2 bases, with 10 bases between. The CDR3 contains 13 residues.

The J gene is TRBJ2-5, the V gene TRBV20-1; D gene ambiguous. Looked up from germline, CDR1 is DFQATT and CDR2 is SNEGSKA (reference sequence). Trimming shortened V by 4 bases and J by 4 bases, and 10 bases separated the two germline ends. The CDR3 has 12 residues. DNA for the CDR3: TGCAGTGCTACCGAGATAGGAGAGACCCAGTACTTC. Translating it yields CSATEIGETQYF.

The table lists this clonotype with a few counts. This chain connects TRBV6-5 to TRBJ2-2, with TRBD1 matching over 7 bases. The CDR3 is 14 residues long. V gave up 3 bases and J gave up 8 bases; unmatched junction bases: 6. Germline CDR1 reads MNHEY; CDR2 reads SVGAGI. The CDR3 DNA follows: TGTGCCAGCAGTTATGTAGGGGGCCTAGGGGAGCTGTTTTTT. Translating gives CASSYVGGLGELFF.

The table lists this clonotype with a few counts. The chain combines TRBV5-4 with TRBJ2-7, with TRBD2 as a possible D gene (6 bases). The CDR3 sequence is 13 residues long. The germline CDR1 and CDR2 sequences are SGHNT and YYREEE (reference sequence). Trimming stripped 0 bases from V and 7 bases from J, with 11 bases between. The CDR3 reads CASSLASAGEQYF. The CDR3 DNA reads TGTGCCAGCAGCTTGGCCTCCGCGGGGGAGCAGTACTTC.

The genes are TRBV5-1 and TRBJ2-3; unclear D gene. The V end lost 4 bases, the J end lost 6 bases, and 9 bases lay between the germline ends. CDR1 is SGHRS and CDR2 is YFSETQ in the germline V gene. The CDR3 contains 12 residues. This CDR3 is CASSPGPDTQYF. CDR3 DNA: TGCGCCAGCAGCCCGGGTCCCGATACGCAGTATTTT. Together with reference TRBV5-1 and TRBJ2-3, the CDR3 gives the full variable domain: KAGVTQTPRYLIKTRGQQVTLSCSPISGHRSVSWYQQTPGQGLQFLFEYFSETQRNKGNFPGRFSGRQFSNSRSEMNVSTLELGDSALYLCASSPGPDTQYFGPGTRLTVL.

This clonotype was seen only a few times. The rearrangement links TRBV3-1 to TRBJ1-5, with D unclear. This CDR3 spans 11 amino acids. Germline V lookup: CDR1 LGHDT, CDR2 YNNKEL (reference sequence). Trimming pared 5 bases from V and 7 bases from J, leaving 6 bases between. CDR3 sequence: CASSSGQPQHF. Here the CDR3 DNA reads TGTGCCAGCAGCTCGGGGCAGCCCCAGCATTTT.

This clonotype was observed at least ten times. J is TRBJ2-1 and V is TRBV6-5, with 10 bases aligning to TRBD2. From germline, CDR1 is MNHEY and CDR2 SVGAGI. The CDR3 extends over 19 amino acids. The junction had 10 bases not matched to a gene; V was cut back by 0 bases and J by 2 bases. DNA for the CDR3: TGTGCCAGCAGTTACTCCATTGGGACTAGCGTAGGGGCCTACAATGAGCAGTTCTTC. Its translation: CASSYSIGTSVGAYNEQFF.

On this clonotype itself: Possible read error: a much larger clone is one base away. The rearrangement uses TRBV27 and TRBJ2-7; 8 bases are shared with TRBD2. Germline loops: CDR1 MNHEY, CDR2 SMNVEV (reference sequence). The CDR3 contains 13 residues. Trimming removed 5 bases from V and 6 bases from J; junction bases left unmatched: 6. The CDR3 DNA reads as TGTGCCAGCAGTATATTAGCGGGGATCGAGCAGTACTTC. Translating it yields CASSILAGIEQYF.

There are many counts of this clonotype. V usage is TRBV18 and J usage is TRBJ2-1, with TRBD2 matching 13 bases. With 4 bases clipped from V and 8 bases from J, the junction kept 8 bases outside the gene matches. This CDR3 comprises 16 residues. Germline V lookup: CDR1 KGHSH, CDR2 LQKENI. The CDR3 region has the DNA TGTGCCAGCTCACGTCAAGGACTAGCGGGAGTTGATGAGCAGTTCTTC. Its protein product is CASSRQGLAGVDEQFF.

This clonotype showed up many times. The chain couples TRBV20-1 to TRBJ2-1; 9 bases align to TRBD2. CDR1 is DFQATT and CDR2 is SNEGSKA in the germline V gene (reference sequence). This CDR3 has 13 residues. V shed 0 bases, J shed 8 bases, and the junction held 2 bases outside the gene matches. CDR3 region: CSAREWTSDEQFF. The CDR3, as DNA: TGCAGTGCTAGAGAGTGGACTAGCGATGAGCAGTTCTTC.